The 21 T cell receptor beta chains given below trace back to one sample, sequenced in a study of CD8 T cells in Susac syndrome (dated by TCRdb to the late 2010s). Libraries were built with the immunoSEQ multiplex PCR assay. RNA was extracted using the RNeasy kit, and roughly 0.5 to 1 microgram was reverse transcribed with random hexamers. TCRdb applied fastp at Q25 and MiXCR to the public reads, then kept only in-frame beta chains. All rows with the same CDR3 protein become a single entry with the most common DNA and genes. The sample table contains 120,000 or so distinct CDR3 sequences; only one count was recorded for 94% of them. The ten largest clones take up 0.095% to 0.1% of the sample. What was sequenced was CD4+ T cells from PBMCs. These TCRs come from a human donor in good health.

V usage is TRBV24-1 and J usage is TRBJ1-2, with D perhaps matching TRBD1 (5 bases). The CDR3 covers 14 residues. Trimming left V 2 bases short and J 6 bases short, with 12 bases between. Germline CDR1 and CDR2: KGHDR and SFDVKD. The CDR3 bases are TGTGCCACCAGTGATTCGGTAACAGGCGATGGCTACACCTTC. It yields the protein CATSDSVTGDGYTF.

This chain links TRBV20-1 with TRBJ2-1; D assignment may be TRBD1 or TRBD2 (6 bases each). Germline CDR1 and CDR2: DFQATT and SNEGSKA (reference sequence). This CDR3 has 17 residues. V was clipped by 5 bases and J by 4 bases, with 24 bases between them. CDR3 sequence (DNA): TGCAGTGCTCACCCAGGAGGGGGACGACGACCATACAATGAGCAGTTCTTC. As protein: CSAHPGGGRRPYNEQFF.

CDR3 loop: CASRDSTDTQYF. CDR3 bases: TGTGCCAGCCGGGACAGCACAGATACGCAGTATTTT. The chain couples TRBV28 to TRBJ2-3; tentatively, D is TRBD1 or TRBD2 (5 bases each). V was pared by 8 bases and J by 0 bases, with 6 bases between. The germline V gene encodes CDR1 MDHEN and CDR2 SYDVKM. The CDR3 has 12 amino acids.

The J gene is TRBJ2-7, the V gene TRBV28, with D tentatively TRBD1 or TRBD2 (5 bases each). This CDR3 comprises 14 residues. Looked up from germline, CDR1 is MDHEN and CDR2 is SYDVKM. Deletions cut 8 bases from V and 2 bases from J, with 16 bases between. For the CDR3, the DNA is TGTGCCAGCGGGCCGTCGAGGGGTCCCTACGAGCAGTACTTC. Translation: CASGPSRGPYEQYF. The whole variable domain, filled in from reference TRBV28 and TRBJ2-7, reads DVKVTQSSRYLVKRTGEKVFLECVQDMDHENMFWYRQDPGLGLRLIYFSYDVKMKEKGDIPEGYSVSREKKERFSLILESASTNQTSMYLCASGPSRGPYEQYFGPGTRLTVT.

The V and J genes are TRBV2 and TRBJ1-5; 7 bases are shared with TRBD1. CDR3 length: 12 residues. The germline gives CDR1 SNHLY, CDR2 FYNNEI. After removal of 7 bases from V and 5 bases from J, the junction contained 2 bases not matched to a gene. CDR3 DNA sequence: TGTGCCAGCAACGGACAGGATCAGCCCCAGCATTTT. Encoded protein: CASNGQDQPQHF.

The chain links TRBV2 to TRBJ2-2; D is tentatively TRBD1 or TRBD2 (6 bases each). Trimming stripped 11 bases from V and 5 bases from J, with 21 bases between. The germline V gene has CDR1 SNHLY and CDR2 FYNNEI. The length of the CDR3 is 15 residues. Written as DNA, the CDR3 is TGTGCCCGTCGGGTTGAGGGGGGAACGACCGGGGAGCTGTTTTTT. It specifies CARRVEGGTTGELFF.

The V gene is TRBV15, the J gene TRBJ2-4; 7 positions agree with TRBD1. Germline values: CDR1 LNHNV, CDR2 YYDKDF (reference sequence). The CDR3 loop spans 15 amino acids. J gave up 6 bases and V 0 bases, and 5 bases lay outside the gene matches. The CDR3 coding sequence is TGTGCCACCAGCAGAGATAGGGCAGGGGGAAACATTCAGTACTTC. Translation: CATSRDRAGGNIQYF. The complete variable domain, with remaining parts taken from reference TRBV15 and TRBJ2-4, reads DAMVIQNPRYQVTQFGKPVTLSCSQTLNHNVMYWYQQKSSQAPKLLFHYYDKDFNNEADTPDNFQSRRPNTSFCFLDIRSPGLGDTAMYLCATSRDRAGGNIQYFGAGTRLSVL.

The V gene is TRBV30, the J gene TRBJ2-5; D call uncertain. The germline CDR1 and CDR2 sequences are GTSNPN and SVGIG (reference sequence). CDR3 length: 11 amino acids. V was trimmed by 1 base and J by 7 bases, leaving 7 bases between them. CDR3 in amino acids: CAWSGVGTQYF. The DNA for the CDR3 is TGTGCCTGGAGTGGCGTAGGGACCCAGTACTTC.

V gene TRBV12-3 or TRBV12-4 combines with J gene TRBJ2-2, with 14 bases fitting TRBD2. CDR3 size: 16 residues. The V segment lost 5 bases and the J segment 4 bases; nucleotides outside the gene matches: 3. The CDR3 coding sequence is TGTGCCAGCAGTACCGGGACTAGCGGGAGCACCGGGGAGCTGTTTTTT. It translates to CASSTGTSGSTGELFF.

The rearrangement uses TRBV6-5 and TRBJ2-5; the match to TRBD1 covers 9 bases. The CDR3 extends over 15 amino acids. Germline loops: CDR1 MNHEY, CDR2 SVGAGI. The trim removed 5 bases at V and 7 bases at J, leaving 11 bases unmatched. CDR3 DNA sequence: TGTGCCAGCAGTCGGGACAGGGCCATCTTGGGGACCCAGTACTTC. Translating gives CASSRDRAILGTQYF.

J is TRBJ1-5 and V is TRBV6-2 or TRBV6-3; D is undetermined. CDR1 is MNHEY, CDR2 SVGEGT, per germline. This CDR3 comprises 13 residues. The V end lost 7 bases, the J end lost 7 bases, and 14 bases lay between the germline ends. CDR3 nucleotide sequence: TGTGCCAGCAAGGGCAGAGCCGGGCAGCCCCAGCATTTT. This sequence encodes CASKGRAGQPQHF.

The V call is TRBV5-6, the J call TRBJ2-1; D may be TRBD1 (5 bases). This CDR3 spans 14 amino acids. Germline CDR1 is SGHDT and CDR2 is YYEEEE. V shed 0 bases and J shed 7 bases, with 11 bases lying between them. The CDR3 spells CASSLAGAINEQFF. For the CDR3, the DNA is TGTGCCAGCAGCTTGGCTGGGGCTATTAATGAGCAGTTCTTC.

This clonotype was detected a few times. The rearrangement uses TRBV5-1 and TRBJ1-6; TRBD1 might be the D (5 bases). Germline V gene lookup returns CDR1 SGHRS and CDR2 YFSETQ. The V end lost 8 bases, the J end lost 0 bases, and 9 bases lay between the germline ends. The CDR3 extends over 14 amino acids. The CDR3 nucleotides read TGCGCCAGTAACCAGGGCTCCTATAATTCACCCCTCCACTTT. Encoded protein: CASNQGSYNSPLHF.

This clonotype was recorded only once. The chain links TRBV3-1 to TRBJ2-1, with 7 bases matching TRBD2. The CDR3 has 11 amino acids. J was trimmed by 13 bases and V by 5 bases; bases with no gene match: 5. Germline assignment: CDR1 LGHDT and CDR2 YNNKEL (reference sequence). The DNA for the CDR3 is TGTGCCAGCAGCACGTCGGGAGGACAGTTCTTC. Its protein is CASSTSGGQFF.

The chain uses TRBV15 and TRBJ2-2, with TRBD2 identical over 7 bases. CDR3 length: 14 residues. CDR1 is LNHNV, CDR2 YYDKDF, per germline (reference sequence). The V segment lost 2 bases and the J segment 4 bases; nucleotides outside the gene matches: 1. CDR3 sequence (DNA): TGTGCCACCAGCAGACTAGCGGCCACCGGGGAGCTGTTTTTT. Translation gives CATSRLAATGELFF.

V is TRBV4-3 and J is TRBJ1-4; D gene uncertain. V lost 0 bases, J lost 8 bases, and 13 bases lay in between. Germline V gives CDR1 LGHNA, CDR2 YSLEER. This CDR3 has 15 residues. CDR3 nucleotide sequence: TGCGCCAGCAGCCAAGATGAGTCCAGCTGGGAAAAACTGTTTTTT. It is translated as CASSQDESSWEKLFF.

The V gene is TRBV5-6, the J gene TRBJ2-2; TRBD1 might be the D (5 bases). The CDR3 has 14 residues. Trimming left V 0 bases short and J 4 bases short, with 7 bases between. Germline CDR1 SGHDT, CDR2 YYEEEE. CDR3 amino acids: CASSLEGVTGELFF. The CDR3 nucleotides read TGTGCCAGCAGCTTGGAAGGGGTCACCGGGGAGCTGTTTTTT. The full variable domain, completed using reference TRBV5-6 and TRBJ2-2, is DAGVTQSPTHLIKTRGQQVTLRCSPKSGHDTVSWYQQALGQGPQFIFQYYEEEERQRGNFPDRFSGHQFPNYSSELNVNALLLGDSALYLCASSLEGVTGELFFGEGSRLTVL.

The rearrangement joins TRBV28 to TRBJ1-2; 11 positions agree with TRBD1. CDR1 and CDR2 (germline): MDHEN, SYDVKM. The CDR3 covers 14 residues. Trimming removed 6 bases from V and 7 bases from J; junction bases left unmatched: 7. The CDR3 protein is CASRGQGAGSGYTF. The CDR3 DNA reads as TGTGCCAGCAGAGGACAGGGGGCGGGCAGTGGCTACACCTTC.

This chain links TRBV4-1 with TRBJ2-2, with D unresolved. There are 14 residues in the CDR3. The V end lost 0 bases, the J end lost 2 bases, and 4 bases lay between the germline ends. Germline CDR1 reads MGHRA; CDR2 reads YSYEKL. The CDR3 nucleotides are TGCGCCAGCAGCCAAGACTACAACACCGGGGAGCTGTTTTTT. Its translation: CASSQDYNTGELFF.

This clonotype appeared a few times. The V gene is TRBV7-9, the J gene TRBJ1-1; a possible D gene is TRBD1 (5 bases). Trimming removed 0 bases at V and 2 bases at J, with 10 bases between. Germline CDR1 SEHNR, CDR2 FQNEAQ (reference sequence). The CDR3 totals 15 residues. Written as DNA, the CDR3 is TGTGCCAGCAGCTTAGCGGGGACGGGTAACACTGAAGCTTTCTTT. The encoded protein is CASSLAGTGNTEAFF.

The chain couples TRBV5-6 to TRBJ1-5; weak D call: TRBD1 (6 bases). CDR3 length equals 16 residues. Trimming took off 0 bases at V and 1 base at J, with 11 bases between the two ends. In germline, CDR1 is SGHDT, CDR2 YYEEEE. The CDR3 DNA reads TGTGCCAGCAGCTTGGTTACGGGGGGCAGCAATCAGCCCCAGCATTTT. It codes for CASSLVTGGSNQPQHF.